Reported below is one T cell receptor (beta chain). The antigen is undetermined. Researchers ran the PCR with 60 Vbeta and 13 Jbeta primers. TCRdb keeps only in-frame clones here, not all; method: immunoSEQ multiplex PCR. The sample has under 200,000 clones; 80% to 85% are singletons. The sample originates from a study of cytomegalovirus exposure and HLA in healthy donors. Regarding the study as a whole: As a later analysis revealed, the rate of TCR association differed by HLA locus, with DRB1 most and HLA-C fewest.

The germline CDR1 and CDR2 sequences are LNHDA and SQIVND (reference sequence). The CDR3 has 13 amino acids. V was cut by 2 bases and J by 3 bases, with 7 bases left in between. This sequence joins TRBV19 and TRBJ2-5; unclear D gene. Specimen: PBMCs. The TCR comes from a young woman in good health and CMV-seronegative. In DNA, the CDR3 is TGTGCCAGTAGTATAATGTTAAAAGAGACCCAGTACTTC. Its translation is CASSIMLKETQYF.